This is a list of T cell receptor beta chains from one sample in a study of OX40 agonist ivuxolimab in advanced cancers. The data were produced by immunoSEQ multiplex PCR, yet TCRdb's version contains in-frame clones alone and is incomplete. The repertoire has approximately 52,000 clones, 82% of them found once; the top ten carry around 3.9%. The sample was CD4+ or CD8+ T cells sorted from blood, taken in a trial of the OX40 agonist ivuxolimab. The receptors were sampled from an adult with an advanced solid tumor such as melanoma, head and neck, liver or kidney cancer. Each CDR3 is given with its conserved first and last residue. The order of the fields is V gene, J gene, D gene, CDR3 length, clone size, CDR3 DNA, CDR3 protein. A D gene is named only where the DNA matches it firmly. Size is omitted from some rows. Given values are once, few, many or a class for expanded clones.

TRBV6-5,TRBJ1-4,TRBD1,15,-,TGTGCCAGCAGTTACCAGGGGGTGACAAATGAAAAACTGTTTTTT,CASSYQGVTNEKLFF
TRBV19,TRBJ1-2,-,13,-,TGTGCCAGTAGTACCGGGTTTGGCTATGGCTACACCTTC,CASSTGFGYGYTF
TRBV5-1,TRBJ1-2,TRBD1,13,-,TGCGCCAGCAGCTCCCGGGACAGCCATGGCTACACCTTC,CASSSRDSHGYTF
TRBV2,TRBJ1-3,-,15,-,TGTGCCAGCAGTGCACAGGGCGGATCTGGAAACACCATATATTTT,CASSAQGGSGNTIYF
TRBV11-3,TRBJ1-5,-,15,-,TGTGCCAGCAGCCCGACGGGGTCTTCGGGTCAGCCCCAGCATTTT,CASSPTGSSGQPQHF
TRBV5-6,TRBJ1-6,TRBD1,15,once,TGTGCCAGCAGCAAGACAGGGAGGATAAATTCACCCCTCCACTTT,CASSKTGRINSPLHF
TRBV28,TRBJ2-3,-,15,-,TGTGCCAGCGTCCGGAGAGGGCAGGGCGGGGATACGCAGTATTTT,CASVRRGQGGDTQYF
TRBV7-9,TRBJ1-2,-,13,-,TGTGCCAGCAGCTTAGGGGGGACGGGTGGCTACACCTTC,CASSLGGTGGYTF
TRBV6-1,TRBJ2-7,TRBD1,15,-,TGTGCCAGCAGTTTCCAGGACAGGAGCTCCTACGAGCAGTACTTC,CASSFQDRSSYEQYF
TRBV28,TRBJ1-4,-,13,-,TGTGCCACCCAGGGGTTGGGGAGAGAAAAACTGTTTTTT,CATQGLGREKLFF
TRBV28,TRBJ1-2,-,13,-,TGTGCCAGCAGTTTTAGGGGTTCCTATGGCTACACCTTC,CASSFRGSYGYTF
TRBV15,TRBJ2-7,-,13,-,TGTGCCACCAGCACGGGGCCCTCTGGCGAGCAGTACTTC,CATSTGPSGEQYF
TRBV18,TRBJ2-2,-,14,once,TGTGCCAGCTCACCAAATTTTAACACCGGGGAGCTGTTTTTT,CASSPNFNTGELFF
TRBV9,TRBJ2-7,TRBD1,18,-,TGTGCCAGCAGCGTAGGGACAGGGTCCTCTTTTTCGTCCTACGAGCAGTACTTC,CASSVGTGSSFSSYEQYF
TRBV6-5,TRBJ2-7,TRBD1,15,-,TGTGCCAGCAGGTCGCCGGGACAGGGTACCTACGAGCAGTACTTC,CASRSPGQGTYEQYF
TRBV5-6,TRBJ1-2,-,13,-,TGTGCCAGCAGCTTGGCATTCTCTATGGTTTATACCTTC,CASSLAFSMVYTF
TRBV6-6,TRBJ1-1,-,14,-,TGTGCCAGCATTCAGACAGCGATGAACACTGAAGCTTTCTTT,CASIQTAMNTEAFF
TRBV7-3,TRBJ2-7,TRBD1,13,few,TGTGCCAGCAGCACGGACAGGGCGAGAGAGCAGTACTTC,CASSTDRAREQYF
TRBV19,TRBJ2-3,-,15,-,TGTGCCAGTTCGCTTGGGACTGCGCCCCCAGATACGCAGTATTTT,CASSLGTAPPDTQYF
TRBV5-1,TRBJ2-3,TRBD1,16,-,TGCGCCAGCAGCTTGGGGACAGGAGATTACACAGATACGCAGTATTTT,CASSLGTGDYTDTQYF
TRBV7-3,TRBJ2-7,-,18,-,TGTGCCAGCAGCTTAGATCCCAATCCCAGAGACTCTCACTACGAGCAGTACTTC,CASSLDPNPRDSHYEQYF
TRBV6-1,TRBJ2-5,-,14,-,TGTGCCAGCAGTGAGGGCGGAAGCTTGGAGACCCAGTACTTC,CASSEGGSLETQYF
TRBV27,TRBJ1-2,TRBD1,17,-,TGTGCCAGCAGACAGAGAAACCGGGACAGGGGGAACTATGGCTACACCTTC,CASRQRNRDRGNYGYTF
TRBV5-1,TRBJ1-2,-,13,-,TGCGCCGGCAGCTCACAGGGTTCTCATGGCTACACCTTC,CAGSSQGSHGYTF
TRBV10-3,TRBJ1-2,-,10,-,TGTGCCACTGGAGGGGTTGGCTACACCTTC,CATGGVGYTF
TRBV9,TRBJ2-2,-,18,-,TGTGCCAGCAGCGTAGGCCCCCTCGGGGGCGGTAACACCGGGGAGCTGTTTTTT,CASSVGPLGGGNTGELFF
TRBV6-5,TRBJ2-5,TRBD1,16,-,TGTGCCAGCAGTTCGGATCGGGACAGGGTTGGCGAGACCCAGTACTTC,CASSSDRDRVGETQYF
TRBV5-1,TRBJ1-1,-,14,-,TGCGCCAGCAGCTTGGCCAACCTGAACACTGAAGCTTTCTTT,CASSLANLNTEAFF
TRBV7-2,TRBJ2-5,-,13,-,TGTGCCAGCAGCTTAATGGGGGGTGAGACCCAGTACTTC,CASSLMGGETQYF
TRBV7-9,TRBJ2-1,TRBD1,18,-,TGTGCCAGCAGCTTAGAGGGGTCAGGGGGCGCGATCTACAATGAGCAGTTCTTC,CASSLEGSGGAIYNEQFF
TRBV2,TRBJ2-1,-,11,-,TGTGCCAGCAGCGTATGGGACGGGCAGTTCTTC,CASSVWDGQFF
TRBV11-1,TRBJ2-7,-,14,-,TGTGCCAGCAGCCTCGACCCCGAAAGGAACGAGCAGTACTTC,CASSLDPERNEQYF
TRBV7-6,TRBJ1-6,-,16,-,TGTGCCAGCAGCTTAGAAGCAGGGCTATACAATTCACCCCTCCACTTT,CASSLEAGLYNSPLHF